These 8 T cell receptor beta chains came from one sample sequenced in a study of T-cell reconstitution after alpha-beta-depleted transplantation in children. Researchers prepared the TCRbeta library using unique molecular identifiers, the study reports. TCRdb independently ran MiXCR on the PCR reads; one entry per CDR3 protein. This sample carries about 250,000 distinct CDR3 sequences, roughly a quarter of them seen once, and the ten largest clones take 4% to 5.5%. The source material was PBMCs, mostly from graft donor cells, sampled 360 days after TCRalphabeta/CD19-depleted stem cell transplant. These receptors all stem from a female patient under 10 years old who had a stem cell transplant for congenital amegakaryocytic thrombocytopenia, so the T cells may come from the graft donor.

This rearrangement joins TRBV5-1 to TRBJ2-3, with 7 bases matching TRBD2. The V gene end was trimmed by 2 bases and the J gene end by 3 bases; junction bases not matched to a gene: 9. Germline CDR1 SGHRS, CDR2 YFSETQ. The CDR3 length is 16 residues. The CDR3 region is CASSFGQAGLTDTQYF. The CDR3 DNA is TGCGCCAGCAGCTTCGGACAAGCGGGGTTGACAGATACGCAGTATTTT.

CDR3 sequence reads: CASSAPGARTEAFF. CDR3 bases: TGTGCCAGCAGCGCGCCAGGGGCGCGGACTGAAGCTTTCTTT. V and J are TRBV7-9 and TRBJ1-1, with D perhaps matching TRBD1 (6 bases). Deletions cut 5 bases from V and 5 bases from J, with 15 bases between. CDR3 length: 14 amino acids. Germline V lookup: CDR1 SEHNR, CDR2 FQNEAQ (reference sequence).

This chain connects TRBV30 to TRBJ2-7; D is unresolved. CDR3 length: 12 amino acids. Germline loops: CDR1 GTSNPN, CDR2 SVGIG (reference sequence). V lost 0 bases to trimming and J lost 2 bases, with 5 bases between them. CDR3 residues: CAWSVFPYEQYF. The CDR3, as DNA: TGTGCCTGGAGTGTATTCCCCTACGAGCAGTACTTC.

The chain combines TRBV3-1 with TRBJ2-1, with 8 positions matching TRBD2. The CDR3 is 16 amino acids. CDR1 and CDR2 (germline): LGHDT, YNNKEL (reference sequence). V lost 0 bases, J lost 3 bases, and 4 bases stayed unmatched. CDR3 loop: CASSQEVTSDYNEQFF. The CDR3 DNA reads TGTGCCAGCAGCCAAGAAGTGACTAGCGACTACAATGAGCAGTTCTTC.

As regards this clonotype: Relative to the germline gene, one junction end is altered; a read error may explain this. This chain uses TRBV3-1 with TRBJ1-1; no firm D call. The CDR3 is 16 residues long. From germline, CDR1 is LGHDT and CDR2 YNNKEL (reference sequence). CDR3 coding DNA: TGTGCCTGCAGCCAAGTTGTAGCCAGAAAGAACACTGAAGCTTTCTTT. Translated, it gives CACSQVVARKNTEAFF. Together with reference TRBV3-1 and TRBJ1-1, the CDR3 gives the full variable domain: DTAVSQTPKYLVTQMGNDKSIKCEQNLGHDTMYWYKQDSKKFLKIMFSYNNKELIINETVPNRFSPKSPDKAHLNLHINSLELGDSAVYFCACSQVVARKNTEAFFGQGTRLTVV.

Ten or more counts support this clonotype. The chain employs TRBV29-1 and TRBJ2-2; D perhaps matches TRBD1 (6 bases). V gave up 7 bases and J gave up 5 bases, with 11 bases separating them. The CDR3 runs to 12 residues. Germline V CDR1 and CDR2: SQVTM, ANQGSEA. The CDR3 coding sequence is TGCAGCGCTTCCCAGGGGACCGGGGAGCTGTTTTTT. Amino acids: CSASQGTGELFF.

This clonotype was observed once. CDR3: CASTYGLSYNEQFF. CDR3 DNA: TGTGCCAGCACCTACGGACTTTCCTACAATGAGCAGTTCTTC. V is TRBV12-3 or TRBV12-4 and J is TRBJ2-1; D might be TRBD2 (5 bases). The V end lost 7 bases, the J end lost 1 base, and 11 bases lay between the germline ends. CDR3 length: 14 residues.

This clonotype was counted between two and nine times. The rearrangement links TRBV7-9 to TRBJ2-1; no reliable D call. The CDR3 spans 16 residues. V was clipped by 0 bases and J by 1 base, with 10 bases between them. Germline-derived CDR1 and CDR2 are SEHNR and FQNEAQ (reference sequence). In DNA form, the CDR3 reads TGTGCCAGCAGCTTAGCGCTTTCTTCGTCCTACAATGAGCAGTTCTTC. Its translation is CASSLALSSSYNEQFF.